This TCR beta chain was observed in a study of beta chain features in type 1 diabetes (dated by TCRdb to 2016 to 2019). Regarding the study in general: Mean age, gender distribution, total cell number and subset yield were not different between patients and healthy donors. A total of about 100,000,000 sorted cells were examined across all samples, and RNA yield correlated strongly with the number of cells per subset. The study compared TCRB repertoires of sorted circulating CD4+ T cell subsets between recently diagnosed type 1 diabetes patients and matched healthy donors. Whereas all 30 or so donors provided naive and central memory subsets, regulatory and stem cell-like memory subsets were isolated from just 8 patients and roughly 8 healthy donors. Results and caveats for the whole study, not just this receptor: In all four CD4+ subsets, TCRB CDR3 length was moderately but significantly shorter in type 1 diabetes patients. Because cDNA rather than genomic DNA was sequenced, highly expressing activated cells could have been over-represented, although no difference in activation and CD3 levels was found between groups. HLA sub-analyses involved small numbers of individuals, so any influence of HLA type on TCRB rearrangement remained unresolved. Naive, central memory and regulatory TCRB repertoires appeared more similar among patients than among healthy donors. Shorter templates might be favored by PCR, yet because patient and control samples were amplified and corrected together, any such skew would affect both groups equally. Fewer insertions and more nucleotide deletions at VDJ recombination sites were observed in patients with type 1 diabetes, implying thymic rearrangement abnormalities.

From each donor, a single peripheral blood sample of around 120 mL on average was drawn into heparinised tubes. Naive, central memory, regulatory and stem cell-like memory CD4+ T cells were sorted on a BD FACSAria II using a panel including CD45RO, CCR7, CD25, CD127, CD95 and CD27. A purity above 95% was achieved for all sorted populations. Right away, PBMCs were isolated by Lymphoprep density gradient centrifugation and were stained directly, with no culture step. Samples were stained and sorted in pairs, with one healthy donor and one patient per experiment, so that batch effects were minimized. This clone has more than one count but fewer than ten. The specificity of this receptor is unknown. The sample holds no much larger clone one base away, and base qualities are not on file. The High Capacity cDNA Reverse Transcription Kit was used to reverse transcribe all of the isolated RNA, meaning that expressed TCRB transcripts were what got sequenced. Naive, central memory and regulatory T cell samples underwent deep immunoSEQ sequencing, averaging approximately 3.3 million total reads per sample. Sorted cells were lysed in RLT buffer, and RNA was extracted using DNase-treated RNeasy Micro or Mini kits according to cell number. To prevent cross-contamination, each cell subset was processed individually, whereas patient and healthy donor samples were processed jointly. The immunoSEQ multiplex PCR was used to amplify TCRB sequences from cDNA, generating 87-bp fragments that spanned the CDR3 region. Sequencing of the amplicons was done on the Illumina HiSeq platform. From the authors' description of their analysis: Synthetic template baselines were used to correct PCR bias computationally, reads within Hamming distance 2 were collapsed together, and singletons that could not be merged were discarded. Reads were aligned against IMGT so that V, D and J genes, CDR3 length and insertions or deletions at six rearrangement sites could be assigned. Clonotype counts were normalized to sorted cell number within each subset before computing true diversity and Gini coefficients with the tcR R package. The overlap coefficient, calculated on TCRB nucleotide sequences, was used to measure repertoire sharing. Out-of-frame TCRB sequences from naive cells were analyzed as a proxy for the pre-selection repertoire. What TCRdb holds here is the immuneACCESS table cut down to in-frame rearrangements. Part of the clones is not present; checked against another copy, under half of the missing clones reflect an unresolved V gene, and the others are unexplained. V, J and clone size reflect that table, while D and trimming were determined from the DNA. Recorded for this sample are around 240,000 clones; about 70% of them occurred a single time. The ten largest clones add up to about 0.05% of the sample.

Cut back by 6 bases and 2 bases, the V and J ends lie 11 bases apart. CDR3 length: 14 amino acids, cysteine to phenylalanine. Kept here is only the CDR3 DNA, which spans 42 bases and is read in frame from base 1. From a lookup of the germline V gene, CDR1 and CDR2 are ENHRY and SYGVKD. The receptor comes from a man aged 25 to 45 in good health. The rearrangement combines TRBV10-3 with TRBJ2-1, with TRBD2 tentatively as D gene (6 bases match). The specimen was naive CD4+ T cells from blood. The sample's cell subset or site, from its label and the paper: true naive CD4+ T cells. For the CDR3, the sequence is CAISGSGAYNEQFF. Here is the DNA: TGTGCCATCAGCGGGAGTGGAGCCTACAATGAGCAGTTCTTC.